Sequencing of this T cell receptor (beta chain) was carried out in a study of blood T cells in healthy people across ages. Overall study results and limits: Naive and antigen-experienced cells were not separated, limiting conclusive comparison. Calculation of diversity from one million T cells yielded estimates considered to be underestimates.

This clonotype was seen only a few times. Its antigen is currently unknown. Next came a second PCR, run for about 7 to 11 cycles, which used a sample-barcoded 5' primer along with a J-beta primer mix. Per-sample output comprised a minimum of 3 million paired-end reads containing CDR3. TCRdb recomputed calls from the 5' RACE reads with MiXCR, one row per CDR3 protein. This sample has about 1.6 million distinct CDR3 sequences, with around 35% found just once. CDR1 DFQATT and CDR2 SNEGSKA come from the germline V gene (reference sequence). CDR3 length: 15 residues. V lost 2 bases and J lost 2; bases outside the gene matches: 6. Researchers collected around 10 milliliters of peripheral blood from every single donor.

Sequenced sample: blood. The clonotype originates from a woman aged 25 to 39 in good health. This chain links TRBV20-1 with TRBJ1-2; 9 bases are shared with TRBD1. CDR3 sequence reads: CSARLGTGSNYGYTF. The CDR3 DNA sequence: TGCAGTGCTAGACTCGGGACAGGGTCCAACTATGGCTACACCTTC.